This T cell receptor (beta chain) stems from a study of T cells expressing NK-cell markers. 5'RACE template switching built TCR beta cDNA with unique molecular identifiers. TCRdb re-called the 5' RACE reads and gives one entry per CDR3 protein, without DNA. The sample data list about 160,000 distinct CDR3 sequences. About this clonotype itself: What it recognizes is unknown.

Whole-study findings and limits: Also leading the CD3+CD56-NKG2C+ fraction in a few donors were these clonotypes. Expanded clones of NKG2C+ T cells had an unclear HCMV specificity. Of CD8+ T cells, about 1.0-8% belonged to dominant NKG2C+ clonotypes in five or six donors.

The CDR3 extends over 14 amino acids. Germline V gene sequence: CDR1 LNHDA, CDR2 SQIVND (reference sequence). Sequenced input: blood T cells: a sorted CD56 or NKG2C T cell subset, CD4+ or CD8+ T cells, or bulk PBMC T cells (not recorded which). The chain uses TRBV19 and TRBJ2-2; as DNA is missing, the TRBD2 call by TCRdb cannot be tested. The sequence came from a man aged 18 to 69 in good health. The CDR3 is CASMAGPGTGELFF.